The 6 T cell receptor beta chains listed next were all sequenced from one sample in a study of T-cell reconstitution after alpha-beta-depleted transplantation in children. It was with unique molecular identifiers that the TCRbeta library was prepared. TCRdb passed the PCR reads through MiXCR, listing each CDR3 protein once. The data hold about 500,000 distinct CDR3 sequences, with roughly 33% observed a single time. This material consisted of PBMCs from the stem cell graft donor, taken from the stem cell graft. These receptors originate from a human donor who donated a stem cell graft to a child with aplastic anemia.

V is TRBV12-3 or TRBV12-4 and J is TRBJ1-1; 7 positions agree with TRBD1. V lost 8 bases to trimming and J lost 6 bases; unmatched junction nucleotides: 9. The CDR3 length is 13 residues. CDR3: CASEFSQGAEAFF. For the CDR3, the DNA is TGTGCCAGCGAGTTTTCTCAGGGGGCTGAAGCTTTCTTT.

This clonotype was recorded a few times. This chain links TRBV21-1 with TRBJ2-1; TRBD1 is taken as the D call from the table, unchecked against the DNA. TRBV21-1 is a recognized pseudogene. The length of the CDR3 is 11 residues. As DNA, the CDR3 is TGTGCCAGCGCCGGGTGGGGGGGCAAGTTCTTC. Protein: CASAGWGGKFF.

This clonotype has a handful of counts. This chain joins TRBV12-3 or TRBV12-4 and TRBJ1-3, with D hard to call. Trimming shortened V by 5 bases and J by 3 bases, and 17 bases separated the two germline ends. The CDR3 sequence is 16 residues long. This CDR3 reads CASSPKDRRFGNTIYF. The CDR3 nucleotides read TGTGCCAGCAGTCCGAAGGATAGAAGGTTTGGAAACACCATATATTTT.

This clonotype was recorded a few times. The chain joins TRBV20-1 to TRBJ2-2; the match to TRBD2 covers 7 bases. This CDR3 contains 13 residues. J was trimmed by 1 base and V by 6 bases; bases with no gene match: 2. Germline CDR1 reads DFQATT; CDR2 reads SNEGSKA (reference sequence). The CDR3 region has the DNA TGCAGTGCCTCTAGCGGGAACACCGGGGAGCTGTTTTTT. It codes for CSASSGNTGELFF.

This clonotype occurred a few times. This sequence joins TRBV29-1 and TRBJ1-3; unclear D gene. With 4 bases removed from V and 1 base from J, the gap between germline ends came to 11 bases. This CDR3 spans 14 amino acids. Germline-derived CDR1 and CDR2 are SQVTM and ANQGSEA. The CDR3 DNA reads as TGCAGCGTTGGTGACTACGGTTCTGGAAACACCATATATTTT. It yields the protein CSVGDYGSGNTIYF.

The J gene is TRBJ1-2, the V gene TRBV29-1, with D perhaps matching TRBD1 (5 bases). CDR1 and CDR2 (germline): SQVTM, ANQGSEA. V gave up 4 bases and J gave up 6 bases, with 15 bases separating them. The CDR3 is 13 amino acids. CDR3 in DNA: TGCAGCGTTGCATTAGTGACAGTGCATGGCTACACCTTC. The encoded protein is CSVALVTVHGYTF.